This TCR beta chain comes out of a study of shared clonotypes between healthy human individuals. The CDR3 is 16 residues long. Germline V lookup: CDR1 MDHEN, CDR2 SYDVKM. Trimming cost V 4 bases and J 1 base, with 17 bases left between them. Whole-study results and caveats: Naive CD4 clonotype sharing across several donors was roughly 5%. Enrolling few donors narrowed the genetic and exposure-history diversity that was represented.

To note about this clone: Its target is not known.

Across several immunoSEQ plates, the genomic DNA of each subset was split evenly. Using immunoSEQ multiplex PCR, the repertoire was profiled, and TCRdb retains in-frame clones only, with some absent. Of some 2.1 million clones listed, 85% to 95% are singletons. The sequenced material came from naive CD4+ T cells sorted from blood. Subset meaning: CD45RA+ positively selected. This chain links TRBV28 with TRBJ2-7; the D gene is possibly TRBD1 (6 bases). The TCR originated in a man younger than 35 in good health. CDR3 loop: CASSSPGRGRSYEQYF. In DNA, the CDR3 is TGTGCCAGCAGTTCCCCCGGCAGGGGAAGGTCCTACGAGCAGTACTTC.